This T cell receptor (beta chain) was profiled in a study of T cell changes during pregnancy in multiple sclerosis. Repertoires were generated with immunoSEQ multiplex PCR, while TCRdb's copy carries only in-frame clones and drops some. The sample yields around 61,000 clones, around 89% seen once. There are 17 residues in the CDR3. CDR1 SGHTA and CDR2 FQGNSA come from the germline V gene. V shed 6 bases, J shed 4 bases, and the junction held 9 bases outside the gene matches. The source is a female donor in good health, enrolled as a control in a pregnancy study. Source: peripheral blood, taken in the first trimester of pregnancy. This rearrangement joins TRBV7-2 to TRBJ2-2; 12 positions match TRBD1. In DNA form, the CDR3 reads TGTGCCAGCAGGAGTACGGGACAGGGGGCGCGCACCGGGGAGCTGTTTTTT. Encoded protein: CASRSTGQGARTGELFF. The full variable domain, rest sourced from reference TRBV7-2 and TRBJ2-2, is GAGVSQSPSNKVTEKGKDVELRCDPISGHTALYWYRQSLGQGLEFLIYFQGNSAPDKSGLPSDRFSAERTGGSVSTLTIQRTQQEDSAVYLCASRSTGQGARTGELFFGEGSRLTVL.